This TCR beta chain was obtained from a study of OX40 agonist ivuxolimab in advanced cancers. For the study at large: Dose-escalation patients had hepatocellular carcinoma, melanoma, renal cell or head and neck cancer. General study points: The expanded peripheral T cells' antigen specificity was not determined. The study observed clonal expansion of CD4+ and CD8+ blood T cells by week 6 at 0.1 to 3.0 mg/kg. Expanded clones were, on average, more numerous among CD8+ T cells than CD4+.

This CDR3 region has 15 residues. Germline V CDR1 and CDR2: SGHNT, YYREEE (reference sequence). The V end was cut by 4 bases, the J end by 5 bases, with 18 bases between. This clone was seen only once. What it recognizes is unknown. Using immunoSEQ multiplex PCR, the repertoire was profiled, and TCRdb retains in-frame clones only, with some absent. This table has 35,000 to 50,000 clones, 85% to 90% appearing once. The TCR was taken from an adult with an advanced solid tumor such as melanoma, head and neck, liver or kidney cancer. The material was CD4+ or CD8+ T cells sorted from blood, obtained in a trial of the OX40 agonist ivuxolimab. The V call is TRBV5-4, the J call TRBJ1-2; D is uncertain. CDR3 amino acids: CASSPNRQRGYGYTF. The CDR3 nucleotides are TGTGCCAGCAGCCCTAACAGACAAAGAGGGTATGGCTACACCTTC.